Following are 27 T cell receptor beta chains from one sample sequenced in a study of blood T cells in healthy people across ages. Then a second PCR, running roughly 7 to 11 cycles, was carried out with a sample-barcoded 5' primer and a J-beta primer mix. TCRdb called the 5' RACE reads again in MiXCR, with one record for every CDR3 protein. The sample gives 540,000 or so distinct CDR3 sequences, less than 25% of which show up once; approximately 8.7% is in the top ten. These records were also assigned to another study, of T cells of mothers and their children.

The sequenced material came from blood. Receptors originate from a boy aged 5 to 17 in good health.

This clonotype was recorded at least ten times. This chain links TRBV2 with TRBJ1-1; a possible D gene is TRBD1 (6 bases). This CDR3 comprises 15 residues. V dropped 3 bases and J dropped 4 bases, with 15 bases sitting between them. Germline assignment: CDR1 SNHLY and CDR2 FYNNEI. The CDR3 loop is CASSDRTGAGTEAFF. As DNA, the CDR3 is TGTGCCAGCAGTGATCGGACGGGGGCAGGCACTGAAGCTTTCTTT.

The genes are TRBV20-1 and TRBJ2-3; D unclear. The V and J ends lost 1 base and 2 bases respectively, with 13 bases between them. The germline V gene encodes CDR1 DFQATT and CDR2 SNEGSKA (reference sequence). The CDR3 has 15 amino acids. The CDR3 coding sequence is TGCAGTGCTAGAGTCGCGACCCGTGCCACAGATACGCAGTATTTT. It specifies CSARVATRATDTQYF.

V gene TRBV6-1 combines with J gene TRBJ1-5; the D gene is possibly TRBD1 (6 bases). Germline CDR1 and CDR2: MNHNS and SASEGT. CDR3 length: 15 amino acids. The germline V and J ends were trimmed by 3 bases and 5 bases, with 14 bases remaining between them. CDR3 nucleotides: TGTGCCAGCAGTGACCACAGGGTGAGGGATCAGCCCCAGCATTTT. Encoded protein: CASSDHRVRDQPQHF.

This clonotype has only one observation. The chain uses TRBV6-7 and TRBJ2-5, with 9 bases that match TRBD1. TRBV6-7 is filed as an ORF, its function uncertain. The CDR3 length is 18 residues. J was trimmed by 0 bases and V by 0 bases; bases with no gene match: 8. CDR3: CASSYSSWDRANQETQYF. The CDR3 bases are TGTGCCAGCAGTTACTCATCCTGGGACAGGGCGAACCAAGAGACCCAGTACTTC.

The rearrangement uses TRBV7-2 and TRBJ2-3, with 8 bases fitting TRBD2. V shed 1 base, J shed 4 bases, and the junction held 4 bases outside the gene matches. The CDR3 runs 15 residues. Germline V gene sequence: CDR1 SGHTA, CDR2 FQGNSA. CDR3 sequence: CASSLERRGADTQYF. The CDR3, as DNA: TGTGCCAGCAGCTTAGAGCGGCGGGGGGCAGATACGCAGTATTTT.

This clonotype has just a few counts. The CDR3 nucleotides read TGCAGCGTTGAGGTCGGGACAGGGGGCCCTAACTATGGCTACACCTTC. Its protein is CSVEVGTGGPNYGYTF. This chain uses TRBV29-1 with TRBJ1-2; 12 nucleotides match TRBD1. Trimming at V came to 3 bases and at J to 0 bases, leaving 5 bases not matched to a gene. The CDR3 covers 16 residues. The germline V gene encodes CDR1 SQVTM and CDR2 ANQGSEA.

The chain uses TRBV12-3 or TRBV12-4 and TRBJ2-3; 10 nucleotides match TRBD2. Losses at the gene ends were 2 bases for V and 5 bases for J; bases not matched to a gene: 1. The CDR3 covers 14 residues. In nucleotides, the CDR3 is TGTGCCAGCAGTTTACGGACTAGCGGAGATACGCAGTATTTT. Protein sequence: CASSLRTSGDTQYF.

This clonotype was picked up a small number of times. This CDR3 is CASSLNVGSLQQYF. The CDR3 coding sequence is TGTGCCAGCAGCCTGAACGTGGGTAGCCTCCAGCAGTACTTC. The J gene is TRBJ2-5, the V gene TRBV14, with D hard to call. In germline, CDR1 is SGHDN, CDR2 FVKESK. This CDR3 has 14 amino acids. V gave up 4 bases and J gave up 11 bases, with 20 bases separating them.

This clonotype occurred a few times. This chain uses TRBV7-8 with TRBJ2-5; TRBD2 matches 12 bases. The CDR3 is 18 amino acids. The V segment lost 1 base and the J segment 5 bases; nucleotides outside the gene matches: 11. Looked up from germline, CDR1 is SGHVS and CDR2 is FQNEAQ. The chain's CDR3 is CASSLGSLAGGPRETQYF. CDR3 sequence (DNA): TGTGCCAGCAGCTTAGGGTCCCTAGCGGGAGGGCCTAGGGAGACCCAGTACTTC.

This clonotype has only a few counts. The chain carries TRBV4-1 and TRBJ2-5; perhaps TRBD1 as D (6 bases). The CDR3 extends over 13 amino acids. Germline V lookup: CDR1 MGHRA, CDR2 YSYEKL. With 5 bases removed from V and 4 bases from J, the gap between germline ends came to 11 bases. CDR3 nucleotide sequence: TGCGCCAGCAGCAAGGGGGTAACAGAGACCCAGTACTTC. Encoded protein: CASSKGVTETQYF.

This clonotype was counted only a few times. The rearrangement uses TRBV7-9 and TRBJ2-5, with a possible D match to TRBD2 (5 bases). This CDR3 region has 13 residues. Germline CDR1 SEHNR, CDR2 FQNEAQ (reference sequence). V shed 5 bases and J shed 11 bases, with 18 bases lying between them. This chain's CDR3 is CASSRREMREQYF. The CDR3 DNA sequence: TGTGCCAGCAGCCGGCGAGAGATGAGGGAGCAGTACTTC.

The chain couples TRBV19 to TRBJ2-1, with D possibly TRBD1 on 6 matching bases. Trimming removed 6 bases at V and 8 bases at J, with 14 bases between. Germline V gives CDR1 LNHDA, CDR2 SQIVND (reference sequence). The CDR3 spans 13 residues. The CDR3: CASSTTGIHEQFF. CDR3 nucleotide sequence: TGTGCCAGTAGCACTACAGGGATCCATGAGCAGTTCTTC.

The chain links TRBV20-1 to TRBJ2-1, with D possibly being TRBD2 (6 bases). Trimming pared 8 bases from V and 0 bases from J, leaving 14 bases between. The CDR3 has 14 residues. Germline values: CDR1 DFQATT, CDR2 SNEGSKA (reference sequence). CDR3 coding DNA: TGCAGTTCGGGTCAAGCGGGCTCCTACAATGAGCAGTTCTTC. It specifies CSSGQAGSYNEQFF.

V and J are TRBV3-1 and TRBJ1-1; D remains unclear. The CDR3 runs to 17 residues. V was cut by 0 bases and J by 1 base, with 15 bases left in between. Germline V lookup: CDR1 LGHDT, CDR2 YNNKEL (reference sequence). CDR3 residues: CASSQDLFPRANTEAFF. Written as DNA, the CDR3 is TGTGCCAGCAGCCAAGATCTGTTCCCCCGAGCGAACACTGAAGCTTTCTTT.

The count of this clonotype is one. V is TRBV20-1 and J is TRBJ2-1; TRBD2 matches 11 bases. The V segment lost 6 bases and the J segment 0 bases; nucleotides outside the gene matches: 7. Germline V gene sequence: CDR1 DFQATT, CDR2 SNEGSKA (reference sequence). The CDR3 has 16 amino acids. CDR3 in amino acids: CSASSGRTSSYNEQFF. CDR3 nucleotide sequence: TGCAGTGCGTCTAGCGGGAGGACTAGCTCCTACAATGAGCAGTTCTTC.

V is TRBV19 and J is TRBJ2-7, with D maybe TRBD2 (7 bases). Looked up from germline, CDR1 is LNHDA and CDR2 is SQIVND (reference sequence). The CDR3 length is 13 residues. V was pared by 3 bases and J by 5 bases, with 11 bases between. CDR3 nucleotide sequence: TGTGCCAGTAGTATCGGGGGGCGCAACGAGCAGTACTTC. This gives the protein CASSIGGRNEQYF.

This chain joins TRBV4-3 and TRBJ2-7; D call uncertain. This CDR3 is 14 amino acids long. The V end was cut by 2 bases, the J end by 0 bases, with 8 bases between. From germline, CDR1 is LGHNA and CDR2 YSLEER. This CDR3 is CASSQNTHSYEQYF. The DNA for the CDR3 is TGCGCCAGCAGCCAAAATACCCACTCCTACGAGCAGTACTTC.

The chain carries TRBV20-1 and TRBJ1-1; the D is unclear. Trimming removed 1 base from V and 4 bases from J, with 16 bases in between. Germline values: CDR1 DFQATT, CDR2 SNEGSKA (reference sequence). The CDR3 consists of 15 residues. CDR3 bases: TGCAGTGCTAGAGGTCTACTATGGAGGGTCACTGAAGCTTTCTTT. Translation: CSARGLLWRVTEAFF.

The sample holds a few counts of this clonotype. The chain is built from TRBV12-3 or TRBV12-4 and TRBJ2-1; the D gene is possibly TRBD1 (6 bases). The V end was cut by 2 bases, the J end by 5 bases, with 10 bases between. The CDR3 spans 14 residues. In DNA form, the CDR3 reads TGTGCCAGCAGTTTACAGGGGTCCCACAATGAGCAGTTCTTC. This gives the protein CASSLQGSHNEQFF.

This clonotype was counted only a few times. This rearrangement joins TRBV27 to TRBJ2-7, with TRBD1 identical over 10 bases. CDR3 size: 17 residues. V was pared by 7 bases and J by 2 bases, with 14 bases of the junction left unmatched. CDR1 MNHEY and CDR2 SMNVEV come from the germline V gene (reference sequence). The CDR3 spells CASMPIGTGEFTYEQYF. CDR3 nucleotides: TGTGCCAGCATGCCGATCGGGACAGGGGAATTCACCTACGAGCAGTACTTC.

The chain recombines TRBV7-2 with TRBJ2-1; 9 bases map to TRBD2. CDR3 size: 14 residues. Germline loops: CDR1 SGHTA, CDR2 FQGNSA. Trimming took 2 bases from V and 11 from J; bases not matched to a gene: 7. The CDR3 sequence: CASSLTGSSGKQFF. CDR3 DNA: TGTGCCAGCAGCTTAACGGGCTCTAGCGGGAAGCAGTTCTTC.

The gene calls are TRBV14 and TRBJ1-4; D might be TRBD1 (5 bases). The CDR3 runs to 15 residues. From germline, CDR1 is SGHDN and CDR2 FVKESK. Trimming pared 0 bases from V and 8 bases from J, leaving 13 bases between. Here the CDR3 DNA reads TGTGCCAGCAGCCAAGATGCGACAGCCGGAGAAAAACTGTTTTTT. Translation gives CASSQDATAGEKLFF.

This clonotype was seen a few times. V and J are TRBV20-1 and TRBJ1-4, with D perhaps TRBD1 (6 bases). CDR1 is DFQATT, CDR2 SNEGSKA, per germline (reference sequence). This CDR3 region has 15 residues. The ends were cut back, 5 bases at V and 0 bases at J, with 13 bases in the middle. CDR3 loop: CSAEGGDSTNEKLFF. CDR3 bases: TGCAGTGCTGAGGGGGGAGATTCAACTAATGAAAAACTGTTTTTT.

The chain joins TRBV2 to TRBJ2-3; no clear D gene. The CDR3 runs 14 residues. Deletions cut 8 bases from V and 6 bases from J, with 18 bases between. CDR1 SNHLY and CDR2 FYNNEI come from the germline V gene. CDR3 sequence: CASGSIGVRDTQYF. The DNA of the CDR3 is TGTGCCAGCGGATCTATTGGGGTTCGGGATACGCAGTATTTT.

A few counts support this clonotype. CDR3 region: CASSLARMEQYF. The CDR3 DNA sequence: TGTGCCAGCAGTTTAGCGAGGATGGAGCAGTACTTC. This chain joins TRBV12-3 or TRBV12-4 and TRBJ2-7; D is unclear. The CDR3 sequence is 12 residues long. V was pared by 0 bases and J by 7 bases, with 7 bases between.

This chain connects TRBV10-2 to TRBJ2-7, with TRBD2 matching 9 bases. V was clipped by 2 bases and J by 5 bases; unmatched bases: 4. The CDR3 runs 14 residues. Germline lookup yields CDR1 WSHSY and CDR2 SAAADI. In nucleotides, the CDR3 is TGCGCCAGCAGTGAGGGGCGGGAGGGCCACGAGCAGTACTTC. It specifies CASSEGREGHEQYF.

This chain connects TRBV20-1 to TRBJ2-5; 9 bases are a match to TRBD2. Germline CDR1 is DFQATT and CDR2 is SNEGSKA (reference sequence). The length of the CDR3 is 13 residues. V was clipped by 5 bases and J by 2 bases; unmatched bases: 3. The CDR3 spells CSACSGGQETQYF. CDR3 in DNA: TGCAGTGCTTGTAGCGGGGGACAAGAGACCCAGTACTTC.